Given below is one T cell receptor beta chain in context. This sample was included in a study of response to subunit inactivated influenza vaccine. TCRdb passed the RT-PCR reads through MiXCR, listing each CDR3 protein once. In the table there are about 540,000 distinct CDR3 sequences, less than 25% of which are singletons. Trimming at V came to 6 bases and at J to 1 base, leaving 2 bases not matched to a gene. The length of the CDR3 is 13 residues. Per the germline V gene, CDR1 is MNHNS and CDR2 is SASEGT. Separately, the same data were catalogued under a study of T cells expressing NK-cell markers. In that study: What made the TCR beta cDNA was 5'RACE template switching with UMIs. The share of CD8+ T cells held by dominant NKG2C+ clonotypes was roughly 1.0-8% in about six donors.

The TCR sequence derives from a man in his fifties who received an inactivated influenza vaccine. The source material was CD4+ T cells sorted from PBMCs, sampled less than 13 days after vaccination. The J gene is TRBJ2-5, the V gene TRBV6-1, with TRBD2 matching 7 bases. CDR3 region: CASRRLAQETQYF. The CDR3 DNA reads TGTGCCAGCAGGAGACTAGCCCAAGAGACCCAGTACTTC.